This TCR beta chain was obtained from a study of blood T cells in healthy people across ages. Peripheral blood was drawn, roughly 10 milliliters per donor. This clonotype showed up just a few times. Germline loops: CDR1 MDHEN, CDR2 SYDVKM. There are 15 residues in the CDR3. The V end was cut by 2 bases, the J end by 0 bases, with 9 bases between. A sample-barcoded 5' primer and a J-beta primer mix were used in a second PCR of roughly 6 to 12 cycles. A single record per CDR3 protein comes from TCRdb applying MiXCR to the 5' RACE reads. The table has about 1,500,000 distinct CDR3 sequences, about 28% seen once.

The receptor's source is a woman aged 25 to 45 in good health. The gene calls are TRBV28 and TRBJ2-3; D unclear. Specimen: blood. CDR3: CASSLVGKSTDTQYF. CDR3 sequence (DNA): TGTGCCAGCAGTTTAGTGGGAAAAAGCACAGATACGCAGTATTTT.